This TCR beta chain comes out of a study of CD4+ T cells in melanoma. With regard to this clone: Its target is not known.

Germline values: CDR1 MGHRA, CDR2 YSYEKL. The CDR3 runs to 14 residues. The V and J ends lost 0 bases and 7 bases respectively, with 12 bases between them. Data came from immunoSEQ multiplex PCR; TCRdb stores just in-frame clones and leaves some out. The sample lists about 8,800 clones, 70% to 75% occurring once. General study results and limits: CD8+ T cell, macrophage and B cell function reportedly correlated with neoantigen-specific CD4+ T cells. Neoantigen-specific CD4+ T cells in melanoma reportedly had diverse differentiation states.

Input material: cells from a culture (not recorded whether cultured in vitro). The chain employs TRBV4-1 and TRBJ1-1; the D is unclear. The sequence came from a human donor with melanoma. The CDR3 DNA follows: TGCGCCAGCAGCCAAGATCGCTTGGAGGGTGAAGCTTTCTTT. It yields the protein CASSQDRLEGEAFF.